The 19 T cell receptor beta chains below were found in one sample sequenced in a study of CDR3 diversity in severe acne. TCRdb itself ran the PCR reads through MiXCR, one entry per CDR3 protein. The sample holds some 84,000 distinct CDR3 sequences, about half seen once. The specimen was blood. Receptors originate from a male donor in good health, serving as a control.

The CDR3 spells CASSFPSGSYEQYF. The CDR3, as DNA: TGTGCCAGCAGCTTTCCTAGCGGCTCCTACGAGCAGTACTTC. This chain connects TRBV7-9 to TRBJ2-7; the match to TRBD2 covers 7 bases. Germline V lookup: CDR1 SEHNR, CDR2 FQNEAQ (reference sequence). Trimming removed 3 bases from V and 0 bases from J; junction bases left unmatched: 2. The CDR3 loop spans 14 amino acids.

This clonotype was recorded many times. The V call is TRBV12-3 or TRBV12-4, the J call TRBJ2-5; D perhaps matches TRBD2 (7 bases). This CDR3 spans 14 amino acids. Between the trimmed V and J ends, which lost 0 bases and 5 bases, there was a span of 10 bases. CDR3 in amino acids: CASSLAGGRETQYF. Here the CDR3 DNA reads TGTGCCAGCAGTTTAGCGGGGGGGCGGGAGACCCAGTACTTC.

This clonotype was seen repeatedly, ten times or more. The DNA for the CDR3 is TGTGCCAGCACCCGAGGGGACTCCGCTGTGGAGACCCAGTACTTC. It encodes CASTRGDSAVETQYF. V gene TRBV7-9 combines with J gene TRBJ2-5; a possible D gene is TRBD2 (6 bases). The CDR3 runs 15 residues. Trimming shortened V by 7 bases and J by 5 bases, and 20 bases separated the two germline ends. CDR1 and CDR2 (germline): SEHNR, FQNEAQ (reference sequence).

V gene TRBV19 combines with J gene TRBJ2-7; D is ambiguous. The CDR3 runs to 14 residues. Deletions cut 2 bases from V and 3 bases from J, with 11 bases between. CDR1 and CDR2 (germline): LNHDA, SQIVND (reference sequence). The DNA for the CDR3 is TGTGCCAGTAGTATATCCGGCGGCCTCTACGAGCAGTACTTC. It yields the protein CASSISGGLYEQYF.

This sequence joins TRBV7-9 and TRBJ1-4; D may be TRBD1 (6 bases). Between the trimmed V and J ends, which lost 0 bases and 8 bases, there was a span of 10 bases. Germline CDR1 and CDR2: SEHNR and FQNEAQ (reference sequence). The CDR3 sequence is 14 residues long. The CDR3 loop reads CASSLAGGHEKLFF. The CDR3 DNA reads TGTGCCAGCAGCTTAGCAGGGGGTCACGAAAAACTGTTTTTT.

Only a few counts were recorded for this clonotype. DNA of the CDR3: TGTGCCAGCAATCCGGGACAAAGTAGCACAGATACGCAGTATTTT. As protein: CASNPGQSSTDTQYF. This chain connects TRBV11-2 to TRBJ2-3; perhaps TRBD1 as D (6 bases). The ends were cut back, 7 bases at V and 0 bases at J, with 14 bases in the middle. CDR1 and CDR2 (germline): SGHAT, FQNNGV. The CDR3 length is 15 residues.

This chain connects TRBV2 to TRBJ1-5; 8 nucleotides match TRBD1. The length of the CDR3 is 16 residues. V shed 5 bases and J 3 bases; nucleotides not matched to a gene: 9. Germline lookup yields CDR1 SNHLY and CDR2 FYNNEI. This CDR3 reads CASSPTGQAINQPQHF. CDR3 sequence (DNA): TGTGCCAGCAGTCCCACGGGACAGGCGATCAATCAGCCCCAGCATTTT.

This clonotype was counted ten times or more. The chain recombines TRBV30 with TRBJ2-7, with D uncertain. The CDR3 length is 11 residues. CDR1 is GTSNPN, CDR2 SVGIG, per germline (reference sequence). V lost 0 bases and J lost 4, with 4 bases in between. The CDR3 DNA follows: TGTGCCTGGAGTGTCCAGTACGAGCAGTACTTC. Its translation: CAWSVQYEQYF.

The chain links TRBV4-1 to TRBJ1-1, with no clear D. From germline, CDR1 is MGHRA and CDR2 YSYEKL. This CDR3 has 14 amino acids. The V end lost 1 base, the J end lost 7 bases, and 13 bases lay between the germline ends. The CDR3, as DNA: TGCGCCAGCAGCCAAGTTTTGGCGCTGGGTGAAGCTTTCTTT. Encoded protein: CASSQVLALGEAFF.

The V and J genes are TRBV11-2 and TRBJ1-1; no reliable D call. This CDR3 is built from 14 residues. Trimming shortened V by 1 base and J by 1 base, and 7 bases separated the two germline ends. Germline V gene lookup returns CDR1 SGHAT and CDR2 FQNNGV. This CDR3 is CASSLAGGNTEAFF. The CDR3 DNA sequence: TGTGCCAGCAGCTTAGCGGGCGGGAACACTGAAGCTTTCTTT. Combining the CDR3 with reference TRBV11-2 and TRBJ1-1 gives the whole variable domain EAGVAQSPRYKIIEKRQSVAFWCNPISGHATLYWYQQILGQGPKLLIQFQNNGVVDDSQLPKDRFSAERLKGVDSTLKIQPAKLEDSAVYLCASSLAGGNTEAFFGQGTRLTVV.

This clonotype counts as medium-sized. The genes are TRBV2 and TRBJ1-4, with a tentative D call TRBD1 (5 bases). The V end was cut by 9 bases, the J end by 8 bases, with 7 bases between. The CDR3 is made up of 10 amino acids. Germline assignment: CDR1 SNHLY and CDR2 FYNNEI. The CDR3 protein is CASRGEKLFF. Here the CDR3 DNA reads TGTGCCAGTCGGGGCGAAAAACTGTTTTTT.

This clonotype appeared a few times. This chain joins TRBV7-9 and TRBJ2-2, with D unclear. Germline assignment: CDR1 SEHNR and CDR2 FQNEAQ (reference sequence). The CDR3 is 12 residues long. The ends were cut back, 11 bases at V and 1 base at J, with 8 bases in the middle. The chain's CDR3 is CAGRENTGELFF. The CDR3 bases are TGTGCCGGTAGGGAGAACACCGGGGAGCTGTTTTTT.

J is TRBJ1-2 and V is TRBV25-1; the match to TRBD1 covers 7 bases. V dropped 4 bases and J dropped 4; count of bases not matched to a gene: 6. Germline V gene lookup returns CDR1 MGHDK and CDR2 SYGVNS. The CDR3 spans 14 residues. CDR3 sequence (DNA): TGTGCCAGCAGTGGTCCGGGACAGCTCTATGGCTACACCTTC. Translating gives CASSGPGQLYGYTF.

Only a few counts were recorded for this clonotype. V and J are TRBV7-2 and TRBJ2-2; D is undetermined. V was cut by 4 bases and J by 0 bases, with 6 bases left in between. Germline V lookup: CDR1 SGHTA, CDR2 FQGNSA. This CDR3 contains 14 residues. The CDR3 bases are TGTGCCAGCAGCTACGCTTCGAACACCGGGGAGCTGTTTTTT. Its translation is CASSYASNTGELFF.

Concerning this clonotype itself: At one end, the junction sequence differs from germline, possibly due to a read error. The rearrangement joins TRBV25-1 to TRBJ1-1, with 7 bases that match TRBD1. Germline CDR1 is MGHDK and CDR2 is SYGVNS. The CDR3 extends over 12 amino acids. Here the CDR3 DNA reads TGCGCCAGCAGTGACAGGGACAGTGAAGCTTTCTTT. Protein: CASSDRDSEAFF.

The V gene is TRBV7-9, the J gene TRBJ2-7; D unresolved. Between the trimmed V and J ends, which lost 1 base and 2 bases, there was a span of 9 bases. The CDR3 runs 14 residues. Germline V gives CDR1 SEHNR, CDR2 FQNEAQ (reference sequence). DNA of the CDR3: TGTGCCAGCAGCTTAGAAGTGGGGACCTACGAGCAGTACTTC. Protein: CASSLEVGTYEQYF. Full variable domain (rest looked up from reference TRBV7-9 and TRBJ2-7): DTGVSQNPRHKITKRGQNVTFRCDPISEHNRLYWYRQTLGQGPEFLTYFQNEAQLEKSRLLSDRFSAERPKGSFSTLEIQRTEQGDSAMYLCASSLEVGTYEQYFGPGTRLTVT.

A remark on this clonotype: One end of the junction does not line up with germline, which may come from a read error. The J gene is TRBJ2-7, the V gene TRBV7-9; 8 bases line up with TRBD1. The CDR3 contains 15 residues. Germline CDR1 SEHNR, CDR2 FQNEAQ (reference sequence). This CDR3 reads CASSQDRTGNYEQYF. The CDR3 bases are TGCGCCAGCAGCCAGGACCGGACAGGGAACTACGAGCAGTACTTC.

This clonotype was detected ten times or more. This chain connects TRBV7-8 to TRBJ1-4; D is perhaps TRBD1 (5 bases). This CDR3 is built from 16 residues. The V and J ends lost 5 bases and 0 bases respectively, with 13 bases between them. Looked up from germline, CDR1 is SGHVS and CDR2 is FQNEAQ. CDR3: CASSRGRIATNEKLFF. The CDR3 DNA reads as TGTGCCAGCAGCCGGGGCCGGATAGCAACTAATGAAAAACTGTTTTTT.

Judged by abundance, this clonotype is medium-sized. This chain links TRBV7-6 with TRBJ2-7; perhaps TRBD1 as D (6 bases). This CDR3 region has 12 residues. V lost 6 bases and J 6 bases, leaving 12 bases between the germline ends. Per germline, CDR1 SGHVS and CDR2 FNYEAQ. CDR3 sequence: CASSPTGTEQYF. CDR3 DNA: TGTGCCAGCAGTCCCACAGGGACCGAGCAGTACTTC. The whole variable domain, filled in from reference TRBV7-6 and TRBJ2-7, reads GAGVSQSPRYKVTKRGQDVALRCDPISGHVSLYWYRQALGQGPEFLTYFNYEAQQDKSGLPNDRFSAERPEGSISTLTIQRTEQRDSAMYRCASSPTGTEQYFGPGTRLTVT.